This section outlines one T cell receptor beta chain sequence together with its context. The junction differs from germline at one of its ends, possibly a read error. A second 7 to 11 cycle PCR used barcoded and J-beta primers. TCRdb used MiXCR to reprocess the 5' RACE reads, holding one entry per CDR3 protein. The sample comprises 650,000 to 700,000 distinct CDR3 sequences, approximately 52% of which are singletons, and roughly 14% rests with the top ten. The CDR3 loop spans 13 amino acids. The V gene's germline CDR1 is SGHDT and CDR2 YYEEEE. This specimen belongs to a study of blood T cells in healthy people across ages.

The clonotype originates from an elderly woman in good health. This sequence joins TRBV5-6 and TRBJ2-3; weak D call: TRBD2 (5 bases). Sequencing was done on a sample of blood. The CDR3 region has the DNA TGTGCCGGCAGCGGCGCTGCTAGGAATACGCAGTATTTT. Translation: CAGSGAARNTQYF.